A single T cell receptor (beta chain) is shown here with its context. This specimen belongs to a study of blood T cell repertoires in COVID-19. CDR3 length equals 14 residues. V lost 4 bases to trimming and J lost 4 bases, with 14 bases between them. The germline CDR1 and CDR2 sequences are MNHNY and SVGAGI (reference sequence). Sequencing used immunoSEQ multiplex PCR; TCRdb keeps in-frame clones, though not all of them. The sample holds fewer than 250,000 clones; approximately 81% are singletons and the top ten take approximately 10%. Specimen: peripheral blood. The chain employs TRBV6-6 and TRBJ2-7, with TRBD1 as a possible D gene (6 bases). The source of this sequence is a woman older than 75 with COVID-19, enrolled during active disease. CDR3 in amino acids: CASSSPGDQYEQYV. CDR3 in DNA: TGTGCCAGCAGTTCCCCAGGGGATCAATACGAGCAGTACGTC.